Presented here are 2 T cell receptor beta chains from one specimen sequenced in a study of OX40 agonist ivuxolimab in advanced cancers. The protocol was immunoSEQ multiplex PCR, while the TCRdb copy is restricted to in-frame clones and leaves out a portion. Here the sample spans about 110,000 clones, approximately 89% being singletons. The sequenced sample was CD4+ or CD8+ T cells sorted from blood, obtained in a trial of the OX40 agonist ivuxolimab. These receptor sequences come from an adult with an advanced solid tumor such as melanoma, head and neck, liver or kidney cancer.

The J gene is TRBJ2-1, the V gene TRBV11-1, with TRBD2 matching over 11 bases. Trimming removed 5 bases from V and 7 bases from J; junction bases left unmatched: 4. The CDR3 covers 14 residues. CDR1 and CDR2 (germline): SGHAT, FQDESV (reference sequence). This CDR3 reads CASSQLAGANEQFF. CDR3 in DNA: TGTGCCAGCAGCCAACTAGCGGGAGCGAATGAGCAGTTCTTC.

The CDR3 DNA follows: TGTGCCAGCAGCTTATCCGCGGCGTTTAAGGGGACCCTTGAAGCTTTCTTT. This encodes CASSLSAAFKGTLEAFF. V is TRBV11-1 and J is TRBJ1-1; tentative D call: TRBD1 (5 bases). V dropped 2 bases and J dropped 7 bases, with 23 bases sitting between them. CDR1 SGHAT and CDR2 FQDESV come from the germline V gene (reference sequence). The CDR3 extends over 17 amino acids.